This T cell receptor beta chain was obtained from a study of CD8+CD57+ T cells in acquired aplastic anemia. The J segment lost 6 bases and the V segment lost 3 bases, leaving 8 bases of the junction unmatched. Germline V lookup: CDR1 DFQATT, CDR2 SNEGSKA (reference sequence). This CDR3 comprises 14 residues. Using genomic DNA as the template, TCR beta VDJ and CDR3 profiling was carried out. MiXCR was run by TCRdb on the reads, yielding one entry per CDR3 protein. This sample yields 400,000 to 500,000 distinct CDR3 sequences, of which 65% to 80% are seen a single time; 3.5% to 4.5% belongs to the top ten.

The source of this sequence is a human donor in good health, serving as a control. The material sequenced was sorted CD4+, CD8+, or CD8+CD57+ T cells (not recorded which) from PBMCs. The chain uses TRBV20-1 and TRBJ1-1; 9 positions agree with TRBD1. The CDR3 DNA follows: TGCAGTGCTAGTCGGGGACAGGGTTCCTCTGAAGCTTTCTTT. Its protein is CSASRGQGSSEAFF.